The 20 T cell receptor beta chains below all came from one sample that was sequenced in a study of blood T cell repertoires in COVID-19. Clones were read by immunoSEQ multiplex PCR, and TCRdb kept only the in-frame ones, dropping some. The sample carries roughly 200,000 clones, 65% to 90% recorded once. Sample: PBMCs or T cells enriched from blood (not recorded which). Receptors were obtained from a woman in her 30s who had been exposed to COVID-19.

This chain uses TRBV27 with TRBJ1-4; TRBD1 might be the D (5 bases). Germline V gene lookup returns CDR1 MNHEY and CDR2 SMNVEV (reference sequence). This CDR3 is 14 amino acids long. V shed 5 bases and J shed 0 bases, with 7 bases lying between them. The CDR3 loop is CASSGAATNEKLFF. The CDR3 DNA reads TGTGCCAGCAGTGGGGCGGCAACTAATGAAAAACTGTTTTTT. Filled out from reference TRBV27 and TRBJ1-4, the complete variable domain reads EAQVTQNPRYLITVTGKKLTVTCSQNMNHEYMSWYRQDPGLGLRQIYYSMNVEVTDKGDVPEGYKVSRKEKRNFPLILESPSPNQTSLYFCASSGAATNEKLFFGSGTQLSVL.

This clone came up once. V gene TRBV30 combines with J gene TRBJ1-2; D ambiguous. V was trimmed by 2 bases and J by 6 bases, leaving 13 bases between them. This CDR3 comprises 13 residues. Germline V gene lookup returns CDR1 GTSNPN and CDR2 SVGIG (reference sequence). The CDR3 spells CAWSIGEMDGYTF. CDR3 DNA sequence: TGTGCCTGGAGTATCGGGGAGATGGATGGCTACACCTTC.

This sequence joins TRBV27 and TRBJ2-6, with D perhaps TRBD1 (5 bases). Trimming removed 5 bases at V and 2 bases at J, with 7 bases between. This CDR3 region has 14 residues. The germline gives CDR1 MNHEY, CDR2 SMNVEV (reference sequence). CDR3 nucleotides: TGTGCCAGCAGTCTGGACACTGGGGCCAACGTCCTGACTTTC. This encodes CASSLDTGANVLTF.

V usage is TRBV19 and J usage is TRBJ1-2, with TRBD1 as a possible D gene (5 bases). Trimming pared 5 bases from V and 4 bases from J, leaving 20 bases between. CDR3 length: 16 amino acids. In germline, CDR1 is LNHDA, CDR2 SQIVND (reference sequence). For the CDR3, the DNA is TGTGCCAGTAGTGGGAGGGACCCCCGTAAGAGCTATGGCTACACCTTC. It encodes CASSGRDPRKSYGYTF. Drawing the rest from reference TRBV19 and TRBJ1-2, the complete variable domain is DGGITQSPKYLFRKEGQNVTLSCEQNLNHDAMYWYRQDPGQGLRLIYYSQIVNDFQKGDIAEGYSVSREKKESFPLTVTSAQKNPTAFYLCASSGRDPRKSYGYTFGSGTRLTVV.

The V call is TRBV9, the J call TRBJ2-1; 9 nucleotides match TRBD1. Germline V gene lookup returns CDR1 SGDLS and CDR2 YYNGEE. The CDR3 has 15 amino acids. Trimming at V came to 0 bases and at J to 7 bases, leaving 5 bases not matched to a gene. CDR3 coding DNA: TGTGCCAGCAGCGTAGGTTTTGGGACAGGGAATGAGCAGTTCTTC. The encoded protein is CASSVGFGTGNEQFF.

This clone was detected only once. The CDR3 sequence is CASSPRVNQPQHF. The DNA of the CDR3 is TGTGCCAGCTCTCCCAGGGTTAATCAGCCCCAGCATTTT. The rearrangement uses TRBV2 and TRBJ1-5, with D possibly TRBD1 on 5 matching bases. This CDR3 spans 13 amino acids. V was cut by 8 bases and J by 4 bases, with 12 bases left in between. Germline V gives CDR1 SNHLY, CDR2 FYNNEI.

The chain has TRBV3-1 (or the pseudogene TRBV3-2) and TRBJ1-5; TRBD1 matches 10 bases. The CDR3 has 18 amino acids. CDR1 is LGHDT, CDR2 YNNKEL, per germline (reference sequence). V shed 4 bases and J 4 bases; nucleotides not matched to a gene: 13. For the CDR3, the DNA is TGTGCCAGCAGCCCCTATTCCGGGACAGGGGTGAGAAATCAGCCCCAGCATTTT. Its translation is CASSPYSGTGVRNQPQHF.

V is TRBV19 and J is TRBJ1-3, with D tentatively TRBD1 (6 bases). Germline V gene data show CDR1 as LNHDA and CDR2 as SQIVND (reference sequence). Trimming removed 6 bases at V and 0 bases at J, with 15 bases between. The CDR3 extends over 16 amino acids. Here the CDR3 DNA reads TGTGCCAGTAGGACGACAGGCTCGGGCTCTGGAAACACCATATATTTT. It specifies CASRTTGSGSGNTIYF.

The rearrangement joins TRBV5-6 to TRBJ1-4, with D possibly matching TRBD1 (6 bases). The CDR3 totals 14 residues. Germline CDR1 SGHDT, CDR2 YYEEEE. Between the trimmed V and J ends, which lost 1 base and 7 bases, there was a span of 11 bases. As DNA, the CDR3 is TGTGCCAGCAGCTTGATGGGGGCTAGTGAAAAACTGTTTTTT. The encoded protein is CASSLMGASEKLFF. Drawing the rest from reference TRBV5-6 and TRBJ1-4, the complete variable domain is DAGVTQSPTHLIKTRGQQVTLRCSPKSGHDTVSWYQQALGQGPQFIFQYYEEEERQRGNFPDRFSGHQFPNYSSELNVNALLLGDSALYLCASSLMGASEKLFFGSGTQLSVL.

V is TRBV27 and J is TRBJ1-2; a possible D gene is TRBD1 (5 bases). The CDR3 sequence is 11 residues long. V was clipped by 5 bases and J by 6 bases, with 7 bases between them. Germline values: CDR1 MNHEY, CDR2 SMNVEV (reference sequence). The CDR3, as DNA: TGTGCCAGCAGTACGGGGGATGGCTACACCTTC. Its protein is CASSTGDGYTF.

The chain uses TRBV3-1 (or the pseudogene TRBV3-2) and TRBJ1-3, with D unclear. With 0 bases removed from V and 8 bases from J, the gap between germline ends came to 11 bases. Germline-derived CDR1 and CDR2 are LGHDT and YNNKEL (reference sequence). This CDR3 region has 14 residues. This CDR3 is CASSQDLGGYTIYF. CDR3 DNA sequence: TGTGCCAGCAGCCAAGATCTAGGAGGCTACACCATATATTTT.

The J gene is TRBJ1-6, the V gene TRBV11-3; D call uncertain. The V end lost 5 bases, the J end lost 6 bases, and 8 bases lay between the germline ends. The CDR3 sequence is 13 residues long. CDR1 is SGHNT and CDR2 is YENEEA in the germline V gene. CDR3 in amino acids: CASSPVSNSPLHF. The CDR3 nucleotides read TGTGCCAGCAGCCCCGTTAGTAATTCACCCCTCCACTTT.

The CDR3 region has the DNA TGTGCCAGTAGTACGCAGACAGGGGGCAGCCAGCATTTT. It yields the protein CASSTQTGGSQHF. V usage is TRBV19 and J usage is TRBJ1-5, with TRBD1 matching 10 bases. The CDR3 covers 13 residues. Germline trimming cut 4 bases from V and 12 bases from J; bases unmatched to any gene: 6. Germline-derived CDR1 and CDR2 are LNHDA and SQIVND (reference sequence).

V is TRBV3-1 (or the pseudogene TRBV3-2) and J is TRBJ1-2; 7 nucleotides line up with TRBD1. The ends lost 3 bases at V and 8 bases at J; junction bases unmatched: 6. CDR1 is LGHDT and CDR2 is YNNKEL in the germline V gene (reference sequence). This CDR3 spans 13 amino acids. CDR3 sequence reads: CASSQGQLLGYTF. For the CDR3, the DNA is TGTGCCAGCAGCCAGGGACAGTTGCTGGGCTACACCTTC.

The sample holds many counts of this clone. The rearrangement uses TRBV6-2 or TRBV6-3 and TRBJ2-1; tentative D call: TRBD1 (5 bases). The CDR3 runs 14 residues. Germline V gene sequence: CDR1 MNHEY, CDR2 SVGEGT. V was cut by 1 base and J by 8 bases, with 12 bases left in between. The CDR3 sequence is CASSYFQGRDEQFF. DNA for the CDR3: TGTGCCAGCAGTTACTTTCAGGGCAGGGATGAGCAGTTCTTC.

This chain uses TRBV30 with TRBJ2-1; 9 bases agree with TRBD1. V lost 4 bases, J lost 3 bases, and 7 bases stayed unmatched. CDR3 length equals 15 residues. Per the germline V gene, CDR1 is GTSNPN and CDR2 is SVGIG (reference sequence). The CDR3 DNA is TGTGCCTGGACTGGACAGGGGAAAAACTACAATGAGCAGTTCTTC. Its translation is CAWTGQGKNYNEQFF.

The chain links TRBV30 to TRBJ1-5; perhaps TRBD1 as D (6 bases). This CDR3 contains 13 residues. Germline V gene lookup returns CDR1 GTSNPN and CDR2 SVGIG (reference sequence). V was trimmed by 2 bases and J by 7 bases, leaving 12 bases between them. CDR3 coding DNA: TGTGCCTGGAGTCAAACAGGGACCCAGCCCCAGCATTTT. Translating it yields CAWSQTGTQPQHF.

This clone showed up just once. The CDR3: CASRLTGKGANSPLHF. DNA of the CDR3: TGTGCCAGCAGGTTGACAGGGAAGGGGGCAAATTCACCCCTCCACTTT. The V and J genes are TRBV27 and TRBJ1-6; 7 positions agree with TRBD1. Germline lookup yields CDR1 MNHEY and CDR2 SMNVEV (reference sequence). The length of the CDR3 is 16 residues. V was pared by 6 bases and J by 7 bases, with 12 bases of the junction left unmatched.

V is TRBV6-1 and J is TRBJ1-3, with a tentative D call TRBD1 (6 bases). V dropped 1 base and J dropped 4 bases, with 8 bases sitting between them. CDR3 length: 14 residues. The germline V gene has CDR1 MNHNS and CDR2 SASEGT. CDR3 in amino acids: CASSEGGLGNTIYF. In nucleotides, the CDR3 is TGTGCCAGCAGTGAAGGGGGGCTCGGAAACACCATATATTTT.

This chain joins TRBV9 and TRBJ1-6; 7 bases line up with TRBD1. This CDR3 comprises 14 residues. The junction had 7 bases not matched to a gene; V was cut back by 4 bases and J by 9 bases. Germline V gives CDR1 SGDLS, CDR2 YYNGEE. CDR3 region: CASSSEQGSSPLHF. In DNA form, the CDR3 reads TGTGCCAGCAGCTCCGAACAGGGGTCTTCACCCCTCCACTTT.